The rows below give T cell receptor beta chains drawn from one sample of a study of cytomegalovirus exposure and HLA in healthy donors. Sequencing was performed with immunoSEQ multiplex PCR; in TCRdb, only in-frame clones are kept and a portion is missing. Of over 150,000 clones listed, 70% to 85% are singletons. The sequenced material came from PBMCs. All receptors derive from a man aged 25-45 years in good health and CMV-seropositive. The CDR3 runs from the conserved cysteine through the conserved F or W. A D gene is named only where the DNA matches it firmly. Rows may omit the clone size; those that give it use once, few, many or a size class.

V gene	J gene	clone size	D gene	CDR3 protein	CDR3 DNA
TRBV11-2	TRBJ2-3	once	TRBD2	CASSLLAGGAGTQYF	TGTGCCAGCAGCTTACTTGCGGGGGGGGCTGGGACGCAGTATTTT
TRBV7-2	TRBJ1-2	-	TRBD1	CASSLKTGRGYTF	TGTGCCAGCAGCTTAAAGACAGGGCGGGGCTACACCTTC
TRBV5-1	TRBJ2-2	-	TRBD1	CASSLGPTGGETGELFF	TGCGCCAGCAGCTTGGGACCGACAGGGGGCGAAACCGGGGAGCTGTTTTTT
TRBV18	TRBJ2-7	-	TRBD1	CASSPGQGITYEQYF	TGTGCCAGCTCACCAGGACAGGGGATTACCTACGAGCAGTACTTC
TRBV28	TRBJ2-5	once	-	CASMGAFRPETQYF	TGTGCCAGCATGGGGGCTTTCCGCCCGGAGACCCAGTACTTC
TRBV28	TRBJ2-7	-	TRBD1	CASSSPGQGAREQYF	TGTGCCAGCAGTTCCCCGGGACAGGGGGCGCGGGAGCAGTACTTC
TRBV27	TRBJ2-7	-	-	CASSPGLKTYEQYF	TGTGCCAGCAGCCCGGGACTTAAAACCTACGAGCAGTACTTC
TRBV6-5	TRBJ1-3	-	-	CASRPGVSGNTIYF	TGTGCCAGCAGACCAGGGGTCTCAGGAAACACCATATATTTT
TRBV27	TRBJ2-7	-	-	CASSLTGIGVEQYF	TGTGCCAGCAGTTTAACAGGAATAGGGGTCGAGCAGTACTTC
TRBV4-1	TRBJ1-5	-	TRBD1	CASSGQGGNQPQHF	TGCGCCAGCAGTGGACAGGGCGGGAATCAGCCCCAGCATTTT
TRBV6-1	TRBJ2-6	-	TRBD1	CASSFGDSSVLTF	TGTGCCAGCAGCTTCGGGGACAGCTCCGTCCTGACTTTC
TRBV7-2	TRBJ2-4	-	-	CASSPRRARGKNIQYF	TGTGCCAGCAGCCCTAGACGGGCCCGGGGGAAAAACATTCAGTACTTC
TRBV6-6	TRBJ2-1	-	TRBD1	CASRPGQGGQFF	TGTGCCAGCAGGCCGGGACAGGGGGGGCAGTTCTTC
TRBV27	TRBJ1-1	-	TRBD1	CASSLRTGGFTEAFF	TGTGCCAGCAGTCTCCGGACAGGGGGCTTCACTGAAGCTTTCTTT
TRBV5-4	TRBJ2-7	-	-	CASSLNRQRGYEQYF	TGTGCCAGCAGTCTTAACCGGCAGAGAGGTTACGAGCAGTACTTC
TRBV27	TRBJ1-5	-	TRBD1	CASSSVGQGGYNQPQHF	TGTGCCAGCAGTTCAGTCGGACAGGGAGGATACAATCAGCCCCAGCATTTT
TRBV27	TRBJ2-2	-	TRBD1	CASSFFGQGNGELFF	TGTGCCAGCAGTTTTTTCGGACAGGGGAACGGGGAGCTGTTTTTT
TRBV28	TRBJ2-3	once	-	CASSLRQYTDTQYF	TGTGCCAGCAGTTTGAGACAGTACACAGATACGCAGTATTTT
TRBV6-6	TRBJ2-1	-	-	CASSPADSSYNEQFF	TGTGCCAGCAGTCCCGCGGATTCCTCCTACAATGAGCAGTTCTTC
TRBV6-4	TRBJ1-1	-	TRBD1	CARSDYRGRNTEAFF	TGTGCCAGAAGTGACTACAGGGGTAGGAACACTGAAGCTTTCTTT
TRBV28	TRBJ2-3	-	TRBD2	CASSLPSGGASDTQYF	TGTGCCAGCAGTTTACCTAGCGGGGGGGCATCCGATACGCAGTATTTT
TRBV2	TRBJ1-1	few	TRBD1	CASGEGAGGNTEAFF	TGTGCCAGCGGAGAGGGGGCAGGGGGGAACACTGAAGCTTTCTTT
TRBV28	TRBJ2-7	few	-	CASSSSDRIYEQYF	TGTGCCAGCAGTAGCTCCGACAGAATATACGAGCAGTACTTC
TRBV10-2	TRBJ2-2	once	-	CASTLLENTGELFF	TGCGCCAGCACCCTACTAGAGAACACCGGGGAGCTGTTTTTT
TRBV7-9	TRBJ2-3	few	-	CASSLREEIDTQYF	TGTGCCAGCAGCTTAAGGGAGGAAATAGATACGCAGTATTTT
TRBV7-9	TRBJ2-7	-	TRBD1	CASSPSDRGDEQYF	TGTGCCAGCAGCCCTTCGGACAGGGGAGACGAGCAGTACTTC
TRBV27	TRBJ1-2	-	TRBD1	CASSQDRANYGYTF	TGTGCCAGCAGTCAAGACAGGGCGAACTATGGCTACACCTTC